This is a list of T cell receptor beta chains from one sample in a study of blood T cell repertoires in COVID-19. The protocol was immunoSEQ multiplex PCR, while the TCRdb copy is restricted to in-frame clones and leaves out a portion. The sample records roughly 250,000 clones, roughly nine tenths being singletons. The source material was PBMCs or T cells enriched from blood (not recorded which). Source of these receptors: a human donor in a cohort exposed to, infected with or recovered from COVID-19 (not recorded which). The donor label of this sample is uncertain. Each CDR3 is given with its conserved first and last residue. D genes are given only for firm matches. Expanded clones get a size class; other rows say once, few or many, or leave the size out.

j_gene | v_gene | abundance | d_gene | len | CDR3aa | CDR3nt
TRBJ2-2 | TRBV7-6 | NA | TRBD1 | 15 | CASSHTGANTGELFF | TGTGCCAGCAGTCATACAGGGGCGAACACCGGGGAGCTGTTTTTT
TRBJ2-5 | TRBV11-2 | NA | TRBD2 | 16 | CASSSNGLAGVETQYF | TGTGCCAGCAGCTCCAACGGACTAGCGGGGGTCGAGACCCAGTACTTC
TRBJ1-5 | TRBV30 | NA | TRBD1 | 15 | CAWSSRTGGHQPQHF | TGTGCCTGGAGTTCTCGGACAGGGGGCCACCAGCCCCAGCATTTT
TRBJ1-1 | TRBV5-1 | once | NA | 13 | CASSQTGQTEAFF | TGCGCCAGCAGCCAAACAGGACAGACTGAAGCTTTCTTT
TRBJ2-7 | TRBV5-1 | once | TRBD1 | 12 | CASRGGQYEQYF | TGCGCCAGCCGAGGGGGCCAATACGAGCAGTACTTC
TRBJ1-4 | TRBV10-3 | NA | TRBD1 | 14 | CAIKGQEPNEKLFF | TGTGCCATCAAAGGACAGGAGCCTAATGAAAAACTGTTTTTT
TRBJ1-1 | TRBV6-1 | NA | TRBD1 | 18 | CASSEGHILGQVHTEAFF | TGTGCCAGCAGTGAAGGACATATACTGGGACAGGTACACACTGAAGCTTTCTTT
TRBJ2-3 | TRBV9 | NA | TRBD2 | 17 | CASSTPGTRPSTDTQYF | TGTGCCAGCAGCACACCAGGGACTAGGCCCTCCACAGATACGCAGTATTTT
TRBJ1-6 | TRBV11-2 | NA | TRBD1 | 18 | CASSLPHMETGWNSPLHF | TGTGCCAGCAGCTTACCCCATATGGAGACAGGGTGGAATTCACCCCTCCACTTT
TRBJ2-7 | TRBV11-2 | NA | NA | 14 | CASSLDRYSYEQYF | TGTGCCAGCAGCTTGGACAGATACAGTTACGAGCAGTACTTC
TRBJ1-1 | TRBV5-5 | NA | NA | 14 | CASTREGGITEAFF | TGTGCCAGCACCAGGGAGGGGGGCATCACTGAAGCTTTCTTT
TRBJ1-2 | TRBV27 | once | NA | 15 | CASRPEALPNYGYTF | TGTGCCAGCAGACCCGAAGCTCTACCTAACTATGGCTACACCTTC
TRBJ2-7 | TRBV6-5 | NA | TRBD1 | 15 | CASSSPDRGTYEQYF | TGTGCCAGCAGTTCCCCCGACAGGGGAACCTACGAGCAGTACTTC
TRBJ2-1 | TRBV21-1 | NA | NA | 16 | CASSNPDRRGYNEQFF | TGTGCCAGCAGCAACCCGGACAGGCGGGGCTACAATGAGCAGTTCTTC
TRBJ2-2 | TRBV5-6 | NA | NA | 17 | CASSVSGHRSYTGELFF | TGTGCCAGCAGCGTATCGGGACACCGATCTTACACCGGGGAGCTGTTTTTT
TRBJ2-1 | TRBV3-1/TRBV3-2 | once | NA | 14 | CASSQGTGGEEQFF | TGTGCCAGCAGCCAGGGGACCGGGGGTGAAGAGCAGTTCTTC
TRBJ1-2 | TRBV27 | NA | TRBD1 | 15 | CASSLSGQRRYGYTF | TGTGCCAGCAGTCTTTCGGGACAGCGACGATATGGCTACACCTTC
TRBJ2-3 | TRBV7-3 | NA | NA | 18 | CASSLSLLGRVNTDTQYF | TGTGCCAGCAGCTTATCGTTGCTAGGGCGGGTTAACACAGATACGCAGTATTTT
TRBJ2-3 | TRBV24-1 | few | NA | 14 | CATSDSPGKDTQYF | TGTGCCACCAGTGATTCACCAGGGAAGGATACGCAGTATTTT
TRBJ1-1 | TRBV12-3/TRBV12-4 | NA | NA | 13 | CASSFKIRAEAFF | TGTGCCAGCAGTTTTAAGATTCGGGCTGAAGCTTTCTTT
TRBJ1-4 | TRBV10-2 | NA | NA | 16 | CASSDPQTGPPEKLFF | TGCGCCAGCAGTGACCCTCAAACAGGGCCCCCTGAAAAACTGTTTTTT
TRBJ2-7 | TRBV19 | few | TRBD1 | 15 | CASSPSGRGSYEQYF | TGTGCCAGTAGTCCTTCCGGCAGGGGGTCTTACGAGCAGTACTTC
TRBJ2-7 | TRBV5-8 | once | TRBD1 | 15 | CASSVRDRTLYEQYF | TGTGCCAGCAGCGTCCGGGACAGGACCCTCTACGAGCAGTACTTC
TRBJ2-5 | TRBV5-1 | NA | TRBD2 | 15 | CASTLGGGGGETQYF | TGCGCCAGCACCCTAGGCGGCGGGGGGGGAGAGACCCAGTACTTC
TRBJ1-5 | TRBV20-1 | once | NA | 13 | CSASPGGNQPQHF | TGCAGTGCTAGTCCCGGGGGGAATCAGCCCCAGCATTTT
TRBJ1-4 | TRBV11-3 | NA | NA | 15 | CASSKTGANNEKLFF | TGTGCCAGCAGCAAGACAGGCGCCAATAATGAAAAACTGTTTTTT
TRBJ1-1 | TRBV11-2 | NA | NA | 12 | CASSWRNTEAFF | TGTGCCAGCAGCTGGAGGAACACTGAAGCTTTCTTT
TRBJ1-3 | TRBV11-2 | NA | NA | 16 | CASSSLKGDIGNTIYF | TGTGCCAGCAGCTCCCTGAAGGGGGACATCGGAAACACCATATATTTT
TRBJ1-3 | TRBV7-8 | NA | NA | 13 | CASSLSAGNTIYF | TGTGCCAGCAGCTTAAGCGCTGGAAACACCATATATTTT
TRBJ2-1 | TRBV7-9 | NA | TRBD2 | 14 | CASSLDSGGFEQFF | TGTGCCAGCAGCTTAGATAGCGGGGGATTTGAGCAGTTCTTC
TRBJ2-5 | TRBV15 | NA | TRBD2 | 11 | CATRGGETQYF | TGTGCCACCCGGGGGGGAGAGACCCAGTACTTC
TRBJ2-5 | TRBV6-4 | NA | NA | 14 | CASTTYRVRETQYF | TGTGCCAGCACAACATACAGGGTTCGCGAGACCCAGTACTTC
TRBJ1-2 | TRBV10-3 | NA | TRBD1 | 15 | CAIRDNRGGNYGYTF | TGTGCCATCAGGGACAACAGGGGGGGGAACTATGGCTACACCTTC
TRBJ1-1 | TRBV5-4 | NA | NA | 13 | CASSLFGVEGAFF | TGTGCCAGCAGCTTGTTCGGGGTCGAAGGAGCTTTCTTT
TRBJ1-5 | TRBV9 | NA | NA | 14 | CASSVAGGDQPQHF | TGTGCCAGCAGCGTAGCGGGGGGCGACCAGCCCCAGCATTTT
TRBJ1-5 | TRBV29-1 | once | NA | 13 | CSVEVAVNQPQHF | TGCAGCGTTGAAGTCGCGGTTAATCAGCCCCAGCATTTT
TRBJ1-1 | TRBV5-1 | NA | NA | 14 | CASSWGGMNTEAFF | TGCGCCAGCAGCTGGGGAGGGATGAACACTGAAGCTTTCTTT
TRBJ2-2 | TRBV28 | NA | TRBD2 | 18 | CASSLLAGVQEDTGELFF | TGTGCCAGCAGTTTGCTAGCGGGGGTACAAGAGGACACCGGGGAGCTGTTTTTT
TRBJ2-5 | TRBV24-1 | NA | NA | 15 | CATSDAAGARETQYF | TGTGCCACCAGTGATGCCGCGGGGGCGCGGGAGACCCAGTACTTC
TRBJ2-1 | TRBV7-9 | NA | NA | 17 | CASSLLHGGHSYNEQFF | TGTGCCAGCAGCTTACTCCATGGGGGACACTCCTACAATGAGCAGTTCTTC
TRBJ1-4 | TRBV27 | NA | NA | 15 | CASSPRRATNEKLFF | TGTGCCAGCAGTCCTCGAAGAGCAACTAATGAAAAACTGTTTTTT
TRBJ2-2 | TRBV18 | NA | NA | 14 | CASSPGGVTGELFF | TGTGCCAGCTCACCAGGAGGGGTGACCGGGGAGCTGTTTTTT
TRBJ2-7 | TRBV27 | NA | NA | 14 | CASRLRGGSYEQYF | TGTGCCAGCAGACTGAGGGGGGGGAGCTACGAGCAGTACTTC
TRBJ1-3 | TRBV11-2 | NA | NA | 16 | CASSSRTANSGNTIYF | TGTGCCAGCAGCTCGAGGACAGCTAACTCTGGAAACACCATATATTTT
TRBJ1-1 | TRBV3-1/TRBV3-2 | NA | NA | 16 | CASSQDKGRVDTEAFF | TGTGCCAGCAGCCAAGATAAGGGCAGGGTGGACACTGAAGCTTTCTTT
TRBJ1-2 | TRBV28 | NA | NA | 16 | CASSSPIGGDNYGYTF | TGTGCCAGCAGTTCTCCCATAGGGGGGGATAACTATGGCTACACCTTC
TRBJ2-3 | TRBV3-1/TRBV3-2 | NA | NA | 15 | CASSPEGGFTDTQYF | TGTGCCAGCAGCCCCGAGGGGGGGTTCACAGATACGCAGTATTTT
TRBJ2-2 | TRBV4-3 | NA | NA | 17 | CASSQDLGQGNTGELFF | TGCGCCAGCAGCCAAGATCTGGGGCAGGGTAACACCGGGGAGCTGTTTTTT